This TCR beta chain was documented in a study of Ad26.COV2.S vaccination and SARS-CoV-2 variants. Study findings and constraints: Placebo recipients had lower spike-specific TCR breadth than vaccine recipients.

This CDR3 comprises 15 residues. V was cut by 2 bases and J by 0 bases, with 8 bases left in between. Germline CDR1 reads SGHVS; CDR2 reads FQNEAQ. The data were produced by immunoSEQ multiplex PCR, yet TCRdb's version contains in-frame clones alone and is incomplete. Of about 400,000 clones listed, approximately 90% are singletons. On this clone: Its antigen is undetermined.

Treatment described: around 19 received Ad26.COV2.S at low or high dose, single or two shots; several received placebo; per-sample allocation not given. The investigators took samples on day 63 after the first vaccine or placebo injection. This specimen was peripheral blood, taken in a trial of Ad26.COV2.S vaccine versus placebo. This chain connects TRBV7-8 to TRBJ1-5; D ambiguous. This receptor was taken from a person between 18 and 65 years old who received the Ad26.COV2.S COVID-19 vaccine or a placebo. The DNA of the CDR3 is TGTGCCAGCAGCTTAAGCTGGAATAGCAATCAGCCCCAGCATTTT. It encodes CASSLSWNSNQPQHF. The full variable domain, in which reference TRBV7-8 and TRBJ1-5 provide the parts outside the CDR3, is GAGVSQSPRYKVAKRGQDVALRCDPISGHVSLFWYQQALGQGPEFLTYFQNEAQLDKSGLPSDRFFAERPEGSVSTLKIQRTQQEDSAVYLCASSLSWNSNQPQHFGDGTRLSIL.